This is a list of T cell receptor beta chains from one sample in a study of blood T cell repertoires in COVID-19. Clones were read by immunoSEQ multiplex PCR, and TCRdb kept only the in-frame ones, dropping some. Found here are about 360,000 clones, 88% of them singletons; the top ten hold over 2%. Sequencing used PBMCs or T cells enriched from blood (not recorded which). All receptors derive from a woman in her 40s with acute COVID-19. CDR3s include the opening cysteine and the closing phenylalanine or tryptophan. Fields, in order: CDR3 DNA, CDR3 protein, clone size, V gene, D gene, J gene. The D gene is left open where the match is weak. Where a row states a size, it is once, few, many or the class of an expanded clone; other rows omit it.

CDR3 DNA: TGTGCCAGCAGCTTTGGGGCAGGGACTACGCTCACTGAAGCTTTCTTT
CDR3 protein: CASSFGAGTTLTEAFF
clone size: -
V gene: TRBV7-6
D gene: -
J gene: TRBJ1-1

CDR3 DNA: TGTGCCAGCGTACAGGGGGCGGCAGTTGGTGGCTACACCTTC
CDR3 protein: CASVQGAAVGGYTF
clone size: -
V gene: TRBV19
D gene: TRBD1
J gene: TRBJ1-2

CDR3 DNA: TGTGCCTGGAGTCGGGACAGGGGGCGCCCTGGCTACACCTTC
CDR3 protein: CAWSRDRGRPGYTF
clone size: -
V gene: TRBV30
D gene: TRBD1
J gene: TRBJ1-2

CDR3 DNA: TGTGCCAGCAGTGAAGGTTTGAGGACTAATCAGTACTTC
CDR3 protein: CASSEGLRTNQYF
clone size: -
V gene: TRBV6-1
D gene: -
J gene: TRBJ2-7

CDR3 DNA: TGTGCCAGTGCGAGGGGACACGCCTTGAACACTGAAGCTTTCTTT
CDR3 protein: CASARGHALNTEAFF
clone size: -
V gene: TRBV7-9
D gene: -
J gene: TRBJ1-1

CDR3 DNA: TGTGCCAGCAGCTCGGGACACACGAACACTGAAGCTTTCTTT
CDR3 protein: CASSSGHTNTEAFF
clone size: -
V gene: TRBV5-6
D gene: -
J gene: TRBJ1-1

CDR3 DNA: TGTGCCAGCAGCTCGGGACAGAACACTGAAGCTTTCTTT
CDR3 protein: CASSSGQNTEAFF
clone size: -
V gene: TRBV11-2
D gene: -
J gene: TRBJ1-1

CDR3 DNA: TGTGCCAGCAGAGCTTCTGGGGGCTCATGGACTTATAGCAATCAGCCCCAGCATTTT
CDR3 protein: CASRASGGSWTYSNQPQHF
clone size: -
V gene: TRBV27
D gene: -
J gene: TRBJ1-5

CDR3 DNA: TGTGCCAGCAGTTTAAGGGGTCCAACCGGGGGCTACACCTTC
CDR3 protein: CASSLRGPTGGYTF
clone size: -
V gene: TRBV27
D gene: -
J gene: TRBJ1-2

CDR3 DNA: TGTGCCAGCAGCCAAGATCTAGCGGGGGCCAGCACAGATACGCAGTATTTT
CDR3 protein: CASSQDLAGASTDTQYF
clone size: -
V gene: TRBV3-1/TRBV3-2
D gene: TRBD2
J gene: TRBJ2-3

CDR3 DNA: TGTGCCAGCAGCCCACAGGGGGACGCTGAAGCTTTCTTT
CDR3 protein: CASSPQGDAEAFF
clone size: once
V gene: TRBV7-9
D gene: TRBD1
J gene: TRBJ1-1

CDR3 DNA: TGTGCCAGCAGTTTGAGGGTGTCGGGAGCTTTCTTT
CDR3 protein: CASSLRVSGAFF
clone size: few
V gene: TRBV6-2/TRBV6-3
D gene: -
J gene: TRBJ1-1

CDR3 DNA: TGTGCCAGCAGTCCACGGCCAGGCCTTGGTGGCTACACCTTC
CDR3 protein: CASSPRPGLGGYTF
clone size: -
V gene: TRBV6-5
D gene: -
J gene: TRBJ1-2

CDR3 DNA: TGTGCCAGCAGCGACAGGTTCAACACTGAAGCTTTCTTT
CDR3 protein: CASSDRFNTEAFF
clone size: -
V gene: TRBV12-3/TRBV12-4
D gene: -
J gene: TRBJ1-1

CDR3 DNA: TGCGCCAGCAGCCAAGGACTAGCGGGGGGTCCAGGACATGAGCAGTTCTTC
CDR3 protein: CASSQGLAGGPGHEQFF
clone size: -
V gene: TRBV4-1
D gene: TRBD2
J gene: TRBJ2-1

CDR3 DNA: TGTGCCTGGAGTGTACTTGTCGGAAACACCATATATTTT
CDR3 protein: CAWSVLVGNTIYF
clone size: once
V gene: TRBV30
D gene: -
J gene: TRBJ1-3

CDR3 DNA: TGTGCCAGCAGCTTGGACTTCGACAGGGCAGACGAGCAGTACTTC
CDR3 protein: CASSLDFDRADEQYF
clone size: -
V gene: TRBV5-6
D gene: TRBD1
J gene: TRBJ2-7

CDR3 DNA: TGTGCCAGCAGTTCATCAGGGGGGGAAAAACTGTTTTTT
CDR3 protein: CASSSSGGEKLFF
clone size: few
V gene: TRBV12-3/TRBV12-4
D gene: TRBD1
J gene: TRBJ1-4

CDR3 DNA: TGTGCCAGCTGGGCCACCAACACCGGGGAGCTGTTTTTT
CDR3 protein: CASWATNTGELFF
clone size: -
V gene: TRBV6-5
D gene: -
J gene: TRBJ2-2

CDR3 DNA: TGTGCCAGCAGCTTGAAGCGGGGGGATACAGATACGCAGTATTTT
CDR3 protein: CASSLKRGDTDTQYF
clone size: once
V gene: TRBV7-9
D gene: TRBD2
J gene: TRBJ2-3

CDR3 DNA: TGCAGTGCTAGTCCCGGGACAGGGGCAGGCTATGGCTACACCTTC
CDR3 protein: CSASPGTGAGYGYTF
clone size: -
V gene: TRBV20-1
D gene: TRBD1
J gene: TRBJ1-2

CDR3 DNA: TGTGCCAGCAGCCCTAGTCGGGGGGGACACGGGGAGCTGTTTTTT
CDR3 protein: CASSPSRGGHGELFF
clone size: -
V gene: TRBV11-2
D gene: TRBD2
J gene: TRBJ2-2

CDR3 DNA: TGTGCCAGCAGCTCGGGACTCCGGGGGGCCGGCTACACCTTC
CDR3 protein: CASSSGLRGAGYTF
clone size: once
V gene: TRBV11-2
D gene: -
J gene: TRBJ1-2

CDR3 DNA: TGTGCCAGCAGTCCATACAGTAGGTGGGAGACCCAGTACTTC
CDR3 protein: CASSPYSRWETQYF
clone size: -
V gene: TRBV27
D gene: -
J gene: TRBJ2-5

CDR3 DNA: TGTGCCAGCAGCATAGGTCAGGATCAGCCCCAGCATTTT
CDR3 protein: CASSIGQDQPQHF
clone size: -
V gene: TRBV7-2
D gene: -
J gene: TRBJ1-5

CDR3 DNA: TGTGCCAGCTCACAACTGGGACAGGCTGGAAACACCATATATTTT
CDR3 protein: CASSQLGQAGNTIYF
clone size: -
V gene: TRBV18
D gene: TRBD1
J gene: TRBJ1-3

CDR3 DNA: TGTGCCAGCAGCCTGGGGACTAGCGTATACGAGCAGTACTTC
CDR3 protein: CASSLGTSVYEQYF
clone size: -
V gene: TRBV3-1/TRBV3-2
D gene: TRBD2
J gene: TRBJ2-7

CDR3 DNA: TGTGCCAGCAGCCCGGGACATTCGAACACTGAAGCTTTCTTT
CDR3 protein: CASSPGHSNTEAFF
clone size: few
V gene: TRBV3-1/TRBV3-2
D gene: -
J gene: TRBJ1-1

CDR3 DNA: TGTGCCAGCAGCTCCCCCCGGGGGGCGCAGCTGTGGGGCTACACCTTC
CDR3 protein: CASSSPRGAQLWGYTF
clone size: -
V gene: TRBV13
D gene: -
J gene: TRBJ1-2